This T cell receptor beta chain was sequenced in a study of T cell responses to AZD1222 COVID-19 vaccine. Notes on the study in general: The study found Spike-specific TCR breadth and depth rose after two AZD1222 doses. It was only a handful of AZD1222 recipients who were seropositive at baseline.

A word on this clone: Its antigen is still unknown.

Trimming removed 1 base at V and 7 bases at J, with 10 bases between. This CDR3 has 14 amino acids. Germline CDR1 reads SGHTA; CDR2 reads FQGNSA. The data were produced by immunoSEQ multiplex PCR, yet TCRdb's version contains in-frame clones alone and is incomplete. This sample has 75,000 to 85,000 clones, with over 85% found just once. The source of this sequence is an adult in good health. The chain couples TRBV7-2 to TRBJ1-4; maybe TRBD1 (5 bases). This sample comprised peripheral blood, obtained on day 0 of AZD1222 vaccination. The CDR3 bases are TGTGCCAGCAGCTTAGGTCCAGGGTCTGAAAAACTGTTTTTT. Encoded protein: CASSLGPGSEKLFF.